This T cell receptor beta chain appears in the sequencing data of a study of blood T cells in healthy people across ages. Broader study findings: As age increased, TCR beta diversity per million T cells fell in a roughly linear fashion.

This clonotype came up many times. Its antigen is still unknown. The second PCR ran 7 to 11 cycles with a sample-barcoded 5' primer and J-beta primers. MiXCR, applied by TCRdb to the 5' RACE reads, yields one record per CDR3 protein. The table has around 1,500,000 distinct CDR3 sequences, under 30% seen once. The CDR3 is 12 amino acids. V was shortened by 6 bases and J by 4 bases, with 8 bases between the two germline ends. CDR1 SGHTA and CDR2 FQGNSA come from the germline V gene. The sequence was collected from a woman aged 30 to 39 in good health. Sequences were obtained from blood. V usage is TRBV7-2 and J usage is TRBJ2-3; D is unresolved. CDR3 coding DNA: TGTGCCAGCAGATTGAAACCAGATACGCAGTATTTT. It is translated as CASRLKPDTQYF.